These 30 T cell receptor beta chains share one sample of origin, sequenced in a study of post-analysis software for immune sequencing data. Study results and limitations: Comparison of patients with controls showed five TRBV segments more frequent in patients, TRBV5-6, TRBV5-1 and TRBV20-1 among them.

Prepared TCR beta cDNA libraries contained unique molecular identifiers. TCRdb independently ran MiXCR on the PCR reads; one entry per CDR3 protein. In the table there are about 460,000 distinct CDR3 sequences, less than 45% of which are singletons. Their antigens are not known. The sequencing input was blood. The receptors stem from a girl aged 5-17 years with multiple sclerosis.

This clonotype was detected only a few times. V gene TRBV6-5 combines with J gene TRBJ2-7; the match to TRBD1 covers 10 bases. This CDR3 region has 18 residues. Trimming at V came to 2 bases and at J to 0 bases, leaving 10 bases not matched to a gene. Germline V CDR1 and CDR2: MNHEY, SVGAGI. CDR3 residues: CASSYHRDRGLNSYEQYF. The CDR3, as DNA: TGTGCCAGCAGTTACCACCGGGACAGGGGTTTAAACTCCTACGAGCAGTACTTC.

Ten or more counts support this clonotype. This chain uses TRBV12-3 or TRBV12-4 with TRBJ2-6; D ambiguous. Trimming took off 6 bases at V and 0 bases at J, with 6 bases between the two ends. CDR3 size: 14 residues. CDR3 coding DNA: TGTGCCAGCAGACCGAGCTCTGGGGCCAACGTCCTGACTTTC. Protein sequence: CASRPSSGANVLTF.

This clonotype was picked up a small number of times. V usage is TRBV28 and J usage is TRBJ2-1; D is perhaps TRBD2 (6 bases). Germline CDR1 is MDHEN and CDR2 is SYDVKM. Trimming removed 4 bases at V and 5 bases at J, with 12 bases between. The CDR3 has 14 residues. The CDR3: CASSSEEGNNEQFF. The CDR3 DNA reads TGTGCCAGCAGTTCCGAGGAGGGGAACAATGAGCAGTTCTTC.

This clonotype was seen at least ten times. Written as DNA, the CDR3 is TGTGCCATCAGTCCGGGACTAGCGGGAGAGACCCAGTACTTC. It codes for CAISPGLAGETQYF. The chain links TRBV10-3 to TRBJ2-5; 12 bases line up with TRBD2. J gave up 4 bases and V 5 bases, and 2 bases lay outside the gene matches. The CDR3 runs 14 residues. Germline V gene lookup returns CDR1 ENHRY and CDR2 SYGVKD.

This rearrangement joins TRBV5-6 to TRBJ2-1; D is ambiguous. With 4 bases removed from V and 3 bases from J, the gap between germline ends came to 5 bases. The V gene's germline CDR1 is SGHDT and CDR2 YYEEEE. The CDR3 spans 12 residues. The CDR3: CASSTNYNEQFF. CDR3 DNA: TGTGCCAGCAGCACGAACTACAATGAGCAGTTCTTC.

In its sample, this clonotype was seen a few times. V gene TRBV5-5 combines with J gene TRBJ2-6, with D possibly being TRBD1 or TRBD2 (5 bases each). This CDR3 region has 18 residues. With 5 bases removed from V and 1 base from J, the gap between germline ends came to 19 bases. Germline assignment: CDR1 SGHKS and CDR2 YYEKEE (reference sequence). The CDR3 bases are TGTGCCAGCAGACCTTGGGACCCCGGGGAATCTGGGGCCAACGTCCTGACTTTC. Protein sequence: CASRPWDPGESGANVLTF.

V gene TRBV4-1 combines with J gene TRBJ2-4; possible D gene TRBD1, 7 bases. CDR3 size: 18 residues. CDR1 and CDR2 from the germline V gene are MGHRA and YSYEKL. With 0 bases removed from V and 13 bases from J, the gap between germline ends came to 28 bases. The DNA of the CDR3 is TGCGCCAGCAGCCAAGATGCCCCACAGGGGCTTATACCTCGGGAGCAGTACTTC. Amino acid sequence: CASSQDAPQGLIPREQYF.

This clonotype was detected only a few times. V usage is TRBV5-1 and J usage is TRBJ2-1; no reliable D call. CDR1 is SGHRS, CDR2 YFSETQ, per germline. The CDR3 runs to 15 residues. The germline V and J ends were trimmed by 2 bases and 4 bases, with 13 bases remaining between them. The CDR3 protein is CASSFKSAPYNEQFF. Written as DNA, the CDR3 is TGCGCCAGCAGCTTTAAAAGCGCCCCTTACAATGAGCAGTTCTTC.

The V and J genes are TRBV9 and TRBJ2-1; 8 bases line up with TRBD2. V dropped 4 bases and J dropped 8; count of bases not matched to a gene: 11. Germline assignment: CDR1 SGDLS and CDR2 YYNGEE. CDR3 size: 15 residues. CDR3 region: CASSPGGRPADEQFF. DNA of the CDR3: TGTGCCAGCAGCCCAGGCGGGAGGCCAGCGGATGAGCAGTTCTTC.

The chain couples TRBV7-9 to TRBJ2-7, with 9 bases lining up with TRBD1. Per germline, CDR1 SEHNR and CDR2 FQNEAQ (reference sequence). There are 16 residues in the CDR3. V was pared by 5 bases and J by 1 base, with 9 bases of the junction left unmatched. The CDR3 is CASSHLQDRGSYEQYF. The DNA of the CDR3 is TGTGCCAGCAGCCATTTACAGGACAGGGGATCCTACGAGCAGTACTTC.

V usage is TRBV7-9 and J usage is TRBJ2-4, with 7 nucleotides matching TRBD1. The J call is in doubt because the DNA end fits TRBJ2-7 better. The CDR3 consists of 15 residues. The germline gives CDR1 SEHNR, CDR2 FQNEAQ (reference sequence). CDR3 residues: CASSFGTVHINEQYF. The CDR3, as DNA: TGTGCCAGCAGCTTTGGGACAGTCCACATAAACGAGCAGTACTTC.

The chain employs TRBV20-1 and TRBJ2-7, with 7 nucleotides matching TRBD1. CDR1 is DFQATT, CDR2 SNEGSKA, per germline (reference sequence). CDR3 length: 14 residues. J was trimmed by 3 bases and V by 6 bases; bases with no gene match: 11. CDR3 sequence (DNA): TGCAGTGCCGACAGGGTGGGTAGTATCTACGAGCAGTACTTC. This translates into CSADRVGSIYEQYF.

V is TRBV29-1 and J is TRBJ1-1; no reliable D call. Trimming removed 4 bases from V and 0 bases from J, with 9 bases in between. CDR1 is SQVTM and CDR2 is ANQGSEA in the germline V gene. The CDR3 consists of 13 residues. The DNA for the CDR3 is TGCAGCGTTGGGCGCAGCATGAACACTGAAGCTTTCTTT. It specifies CSVGRSMNTEAFF.

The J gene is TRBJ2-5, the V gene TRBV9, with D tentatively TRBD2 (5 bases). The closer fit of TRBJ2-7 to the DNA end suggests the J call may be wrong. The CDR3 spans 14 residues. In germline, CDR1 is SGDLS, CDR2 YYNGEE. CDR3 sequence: CASSVGPLEDEQYF. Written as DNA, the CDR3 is TGTGCCAGCAGCGTAGGCCCCCTGGAGGACGAGCAGTACTTC.

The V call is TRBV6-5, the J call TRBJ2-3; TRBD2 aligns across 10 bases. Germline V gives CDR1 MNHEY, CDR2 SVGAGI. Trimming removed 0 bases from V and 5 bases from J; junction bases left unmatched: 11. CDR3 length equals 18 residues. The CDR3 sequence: CASSYSTTGTSALDTQYF. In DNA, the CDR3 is TGTGCCAGCAGTTACTCAACGACCGGGACTAGCGCGTTAGATACGCAGTATTTT.

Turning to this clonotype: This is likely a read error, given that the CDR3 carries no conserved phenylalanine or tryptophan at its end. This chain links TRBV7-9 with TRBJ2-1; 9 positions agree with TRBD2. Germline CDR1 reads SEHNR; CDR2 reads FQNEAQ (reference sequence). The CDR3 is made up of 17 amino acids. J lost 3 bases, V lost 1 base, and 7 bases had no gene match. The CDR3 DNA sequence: TGTGCCAGCAGCTTAGGGTCTAGCGGGACAGTCTACAATGAGCAGTTCGTC. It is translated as CASSLGSSGTVYNEQFV.

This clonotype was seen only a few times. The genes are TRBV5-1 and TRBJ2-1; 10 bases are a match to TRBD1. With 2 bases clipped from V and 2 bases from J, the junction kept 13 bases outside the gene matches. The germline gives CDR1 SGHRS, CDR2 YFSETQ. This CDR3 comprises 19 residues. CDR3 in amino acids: CASSLEGTGAGGTYNEQFF. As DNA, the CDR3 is TGCGCCAGCAGCTTAGAGGGGACAGGGGCGGGAGGCACCTACAATGAGCAGTTCTTC.

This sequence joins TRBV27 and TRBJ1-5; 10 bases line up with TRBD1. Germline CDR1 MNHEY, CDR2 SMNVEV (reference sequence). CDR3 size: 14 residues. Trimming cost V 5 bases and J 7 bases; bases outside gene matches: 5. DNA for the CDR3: TGTGCCAGCAGTCCGGGACAGGGGTGGCAGCCCCAGCATTTT. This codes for CASSPGQGWQPQHF.

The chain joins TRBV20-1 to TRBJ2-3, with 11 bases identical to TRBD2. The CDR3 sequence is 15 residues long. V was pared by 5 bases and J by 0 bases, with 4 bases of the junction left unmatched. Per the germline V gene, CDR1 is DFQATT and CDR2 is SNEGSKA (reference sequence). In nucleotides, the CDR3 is TGCAGTGCTCTTAGCGGGAGGGCTAGCACAGATACGCAGTATTTT. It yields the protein CSALSGRASTDTQYF.

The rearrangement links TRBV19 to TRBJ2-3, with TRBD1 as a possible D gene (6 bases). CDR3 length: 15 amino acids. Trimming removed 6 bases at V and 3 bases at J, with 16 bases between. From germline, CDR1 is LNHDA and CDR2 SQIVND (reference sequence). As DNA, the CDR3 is TGTGCCAGTAGCGGCAGGGGTAGAGGGACAGATACGCAGTATTTT. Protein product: CASSGRGRGTDTQYF.

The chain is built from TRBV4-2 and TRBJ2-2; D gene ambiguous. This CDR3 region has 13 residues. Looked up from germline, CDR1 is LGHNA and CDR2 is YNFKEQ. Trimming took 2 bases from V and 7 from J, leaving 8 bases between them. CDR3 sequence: CASSQTYGGELFF. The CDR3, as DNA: TGTGCCAGCAGCCAAACGTATGGCGGGGAGCTGTTTTTT.

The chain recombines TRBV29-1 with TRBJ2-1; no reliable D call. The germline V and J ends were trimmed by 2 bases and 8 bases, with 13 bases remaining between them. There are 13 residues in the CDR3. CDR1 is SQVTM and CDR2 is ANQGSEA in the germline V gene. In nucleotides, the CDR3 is TGCAGCGTTGAAAGAAGGGTTGTTGATGAGCAGTTCTTC. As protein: CSVERRVVDEQFF.

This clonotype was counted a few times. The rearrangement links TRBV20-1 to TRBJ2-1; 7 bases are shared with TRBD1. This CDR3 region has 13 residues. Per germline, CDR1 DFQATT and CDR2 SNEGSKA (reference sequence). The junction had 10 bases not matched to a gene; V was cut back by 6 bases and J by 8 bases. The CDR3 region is CSARLGGADEQFF. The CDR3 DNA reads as TGCAGTGCCAGGTTAGGGGGCGCGGATGAGCAGTTCTTC.

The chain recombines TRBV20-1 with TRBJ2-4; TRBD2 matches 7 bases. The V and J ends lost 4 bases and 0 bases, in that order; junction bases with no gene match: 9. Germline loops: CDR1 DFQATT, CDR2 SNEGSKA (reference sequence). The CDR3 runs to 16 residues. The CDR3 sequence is CSATIAGDLAKNIQYF. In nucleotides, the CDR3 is TGCAGTGCTACGATCGCGGGAGACCTAGCCAAAAACATTCAGTACTTC.

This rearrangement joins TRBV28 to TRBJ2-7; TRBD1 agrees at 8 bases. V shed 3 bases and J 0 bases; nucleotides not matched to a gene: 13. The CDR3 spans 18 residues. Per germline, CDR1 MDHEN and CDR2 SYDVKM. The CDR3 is CASSFSWRDRRPSYEQYF. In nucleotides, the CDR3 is TGTGCCAGCAGTTTTTCGTGGAGGGACAGGAGACCCTCCTACGAGCAGTACTTC.

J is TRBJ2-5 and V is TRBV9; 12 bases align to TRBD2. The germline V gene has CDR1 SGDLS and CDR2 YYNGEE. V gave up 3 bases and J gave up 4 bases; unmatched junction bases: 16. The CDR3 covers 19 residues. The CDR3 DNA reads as TGTGCCAGCAGCGACGCCCCACACCTACTAGCGGGGGGCGTAGAGACCCAGTACTTC. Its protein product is CASSDAPHLLAGGVETQYF.

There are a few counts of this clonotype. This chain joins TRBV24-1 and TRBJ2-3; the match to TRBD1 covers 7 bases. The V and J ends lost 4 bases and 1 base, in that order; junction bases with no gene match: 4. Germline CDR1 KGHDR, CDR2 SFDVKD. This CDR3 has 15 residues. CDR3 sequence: CATSDTGVGTDTQYF. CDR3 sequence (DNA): TGTGCCACCAGTGACACAGGGGTTGGCACAGATACGCAGTATTTT.

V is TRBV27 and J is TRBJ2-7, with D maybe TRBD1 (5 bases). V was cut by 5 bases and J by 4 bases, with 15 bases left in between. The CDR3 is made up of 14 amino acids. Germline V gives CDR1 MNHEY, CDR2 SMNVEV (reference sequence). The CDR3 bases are TGTGCCAGCAGTCCGAAAGGGGAAGCTTACGAGCAGTACTTC. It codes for CASSPKGEAYEQYF.

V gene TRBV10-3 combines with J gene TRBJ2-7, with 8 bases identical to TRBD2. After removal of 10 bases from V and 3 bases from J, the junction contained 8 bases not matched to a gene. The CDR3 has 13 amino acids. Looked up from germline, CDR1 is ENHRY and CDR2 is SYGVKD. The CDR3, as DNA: TGTGCCACATGGATAGCGGGATGCTACGAGCAGTACTTC. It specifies CATWIAGCYEQYF.

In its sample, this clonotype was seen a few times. Here the CDR3 reads CASTSGTGSYTF. The CDR3 DNA reads as TGTGCCAGCACCTCGGGGACAGGCAGCTACACCTTC. The chain joins TRBV9 to TRBJ1-2, with 8 bases lining up with TRBD1. The germline CDR1 and CDR2 sequences are SGDLS and YYNGEE. V lost 6 bases and J lost 9; bases outside the gene matches: 7. CDR3 size: 12 residues.